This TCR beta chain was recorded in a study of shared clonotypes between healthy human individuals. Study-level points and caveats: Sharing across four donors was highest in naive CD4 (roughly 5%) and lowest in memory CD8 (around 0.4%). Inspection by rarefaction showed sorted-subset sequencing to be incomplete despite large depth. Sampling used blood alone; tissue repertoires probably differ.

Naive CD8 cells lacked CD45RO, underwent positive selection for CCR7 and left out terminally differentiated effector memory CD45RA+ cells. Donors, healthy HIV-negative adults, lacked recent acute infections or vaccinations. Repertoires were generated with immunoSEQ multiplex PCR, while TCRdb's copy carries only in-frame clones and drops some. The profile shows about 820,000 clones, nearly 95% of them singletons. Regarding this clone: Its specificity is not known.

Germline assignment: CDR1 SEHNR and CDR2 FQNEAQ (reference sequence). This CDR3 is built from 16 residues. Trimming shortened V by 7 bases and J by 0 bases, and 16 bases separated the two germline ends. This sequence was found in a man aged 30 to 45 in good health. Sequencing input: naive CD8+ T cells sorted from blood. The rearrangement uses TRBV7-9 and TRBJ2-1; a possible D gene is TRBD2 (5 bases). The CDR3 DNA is TGTGCCAGCACATATAAGGAGCGGAGCTCCTACAATGAGCAGTTCTTC. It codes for CASTYKERSSYNEQFF. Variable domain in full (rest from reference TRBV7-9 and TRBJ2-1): DTGVSQNPRHKITKRGQNVTFRCDPISEHNRLYWYRQTLGQGPEFLTYFQNEAQLEKSRLLSDRFSAERPKGSFSTLEIQRTEQGDSAMYLCASTYKERSSYNEQFFGPGTRLTVL.